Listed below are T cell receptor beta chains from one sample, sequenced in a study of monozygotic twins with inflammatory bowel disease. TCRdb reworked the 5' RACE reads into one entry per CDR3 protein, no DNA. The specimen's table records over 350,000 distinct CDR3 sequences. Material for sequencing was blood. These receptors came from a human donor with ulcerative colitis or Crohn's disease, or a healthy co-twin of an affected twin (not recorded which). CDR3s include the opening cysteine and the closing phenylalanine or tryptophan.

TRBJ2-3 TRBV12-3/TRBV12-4 CASSKLGGQRSTDTQYF
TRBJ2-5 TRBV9 CASSVQSSGLQSQYF
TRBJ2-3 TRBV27 CASSSLGGTITDTQYF
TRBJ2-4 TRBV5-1 CASSLAVSSMQYF
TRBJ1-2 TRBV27 CASSSAGTGAGYTF
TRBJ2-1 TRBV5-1 CASSSSGGGYDEQFF
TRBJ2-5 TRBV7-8 CASRLSGGEETQYF
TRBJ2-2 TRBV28 CASSLTLVSGELFF
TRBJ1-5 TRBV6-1 CASSEQIGDPQHF
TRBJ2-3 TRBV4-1 CASSPDRGRTDTQYF
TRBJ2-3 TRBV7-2 CASSLGGTRIDTQYF
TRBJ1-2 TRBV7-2 CASSLVEGDYGYTF
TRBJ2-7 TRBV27 CASRGIPDNEQYF
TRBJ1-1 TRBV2 CASRGQGTEAFF
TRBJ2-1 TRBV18 CASSPPKAGGRHNEQFF
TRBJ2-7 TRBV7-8 CASSSRVSDYEQYF
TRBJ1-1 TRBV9 CASSGEPVDLGNTEAFF
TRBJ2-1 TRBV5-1 CASSRTPAESYNEQFF
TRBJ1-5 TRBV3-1 CASSPWGSNQPQHF
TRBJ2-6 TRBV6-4 CASSPDRGTGANVLTF
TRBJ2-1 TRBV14 CASSQDSTSGGWSSYNEQFF
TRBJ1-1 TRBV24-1 CATSDRAGNTEAFF
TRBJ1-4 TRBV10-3 CAISKQETNEKLFF
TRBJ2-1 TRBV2 CASTRITYNEQFF
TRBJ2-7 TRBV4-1 CASSQDREGRTYEQYF
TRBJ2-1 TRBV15 CATQTTIYNEQFF
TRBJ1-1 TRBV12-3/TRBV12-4 CASSPPSSVLEAFF
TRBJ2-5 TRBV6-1 CASSESGAQETQYF
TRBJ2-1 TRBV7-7 CASSLGAKGGNEQFF
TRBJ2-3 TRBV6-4 CASSDYGGFTDTQYF
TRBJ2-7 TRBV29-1 CSVTGGNAYEQYF
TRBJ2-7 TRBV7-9 CASSPGPYYEQYF
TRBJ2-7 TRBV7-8 CASSVSRDPISEQYF
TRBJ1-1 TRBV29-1 CSVEGRGGNGGTEAFF
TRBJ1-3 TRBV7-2 CASSSWASSGNTIYF
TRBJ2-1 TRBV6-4 CASSDSPAGRPYNEQFF